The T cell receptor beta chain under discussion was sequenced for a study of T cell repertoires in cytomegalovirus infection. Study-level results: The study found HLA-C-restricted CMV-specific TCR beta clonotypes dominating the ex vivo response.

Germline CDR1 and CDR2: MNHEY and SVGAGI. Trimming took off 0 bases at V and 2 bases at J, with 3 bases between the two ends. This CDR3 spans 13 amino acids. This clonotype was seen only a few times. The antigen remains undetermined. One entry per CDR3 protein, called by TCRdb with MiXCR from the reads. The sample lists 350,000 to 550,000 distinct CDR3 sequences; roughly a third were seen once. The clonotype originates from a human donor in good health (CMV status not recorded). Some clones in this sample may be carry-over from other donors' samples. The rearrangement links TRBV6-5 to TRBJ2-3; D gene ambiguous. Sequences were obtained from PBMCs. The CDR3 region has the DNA TGTGCCAGCAGTTACTCGAACACAGATACGCAGTATTTT. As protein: CASSYSNTDTQYF.